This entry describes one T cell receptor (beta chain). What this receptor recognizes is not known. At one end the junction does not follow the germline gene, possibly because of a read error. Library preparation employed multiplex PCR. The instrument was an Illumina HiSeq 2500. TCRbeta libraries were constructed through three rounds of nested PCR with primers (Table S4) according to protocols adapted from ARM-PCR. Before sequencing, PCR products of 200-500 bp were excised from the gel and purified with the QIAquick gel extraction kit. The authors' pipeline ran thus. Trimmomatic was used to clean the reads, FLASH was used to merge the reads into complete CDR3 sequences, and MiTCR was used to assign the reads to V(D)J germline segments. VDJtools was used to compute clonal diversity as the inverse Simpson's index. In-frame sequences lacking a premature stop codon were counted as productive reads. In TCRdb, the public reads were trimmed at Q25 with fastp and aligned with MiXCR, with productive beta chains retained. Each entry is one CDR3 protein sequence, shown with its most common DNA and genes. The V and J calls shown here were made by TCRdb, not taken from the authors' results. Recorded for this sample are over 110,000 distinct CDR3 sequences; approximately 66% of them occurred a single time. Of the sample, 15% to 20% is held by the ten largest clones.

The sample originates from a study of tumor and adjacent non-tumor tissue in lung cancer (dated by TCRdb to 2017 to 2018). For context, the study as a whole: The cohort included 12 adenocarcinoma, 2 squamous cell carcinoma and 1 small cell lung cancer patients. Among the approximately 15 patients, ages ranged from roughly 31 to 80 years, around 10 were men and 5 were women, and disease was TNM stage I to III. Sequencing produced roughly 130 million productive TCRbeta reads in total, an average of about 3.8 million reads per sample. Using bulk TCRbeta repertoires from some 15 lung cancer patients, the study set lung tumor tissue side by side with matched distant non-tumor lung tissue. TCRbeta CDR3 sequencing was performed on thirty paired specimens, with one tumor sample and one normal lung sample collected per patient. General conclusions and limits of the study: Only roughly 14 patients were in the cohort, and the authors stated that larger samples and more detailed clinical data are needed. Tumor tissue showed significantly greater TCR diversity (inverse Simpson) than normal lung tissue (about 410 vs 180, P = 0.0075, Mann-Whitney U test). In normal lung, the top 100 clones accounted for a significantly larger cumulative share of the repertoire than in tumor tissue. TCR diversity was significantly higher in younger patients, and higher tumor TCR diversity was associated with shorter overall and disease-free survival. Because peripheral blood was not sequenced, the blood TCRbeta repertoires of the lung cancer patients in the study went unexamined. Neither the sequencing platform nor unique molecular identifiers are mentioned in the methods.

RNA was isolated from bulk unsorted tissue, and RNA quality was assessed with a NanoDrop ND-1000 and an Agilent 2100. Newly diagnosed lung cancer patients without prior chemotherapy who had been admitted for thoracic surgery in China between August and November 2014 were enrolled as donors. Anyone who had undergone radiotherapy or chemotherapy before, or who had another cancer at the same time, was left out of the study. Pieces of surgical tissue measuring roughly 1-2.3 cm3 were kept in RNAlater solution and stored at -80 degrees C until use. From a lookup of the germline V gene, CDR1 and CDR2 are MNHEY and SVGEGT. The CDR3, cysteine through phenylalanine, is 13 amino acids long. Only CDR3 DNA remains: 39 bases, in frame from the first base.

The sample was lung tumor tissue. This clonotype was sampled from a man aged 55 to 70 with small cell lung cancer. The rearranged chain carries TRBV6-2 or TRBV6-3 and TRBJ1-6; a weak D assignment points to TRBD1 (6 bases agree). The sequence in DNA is TGTGCCACCGGACGGGACACGAATTCACCCCTCCATTTT. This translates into CATGRDTNSPLHF.